This T cell receptor (beta chain) derives from a study of blood T cell repertoires in COVID-19. Study overall: Donors in the United States, Italy and Spain gave samples during acute or convalescent COVID-19.

Authors' data handling: Nucleated cell number was recorded as an estimate derived from reference gene primer amplification. Using immunoSEQ multiplex PCR, the repertoire was profiled, and TCRdb retains in-frame clones only, with some absent. V, J and clone size are taken as reported in that table, and D and trimming were inferred from the DNA itself. The table lists tens of thousands of clones, over 80% of them singletons. The CDR3 extends over 13 amino acids. Input material: peripheral blood. The receptor comes from a man aged 65-85 years with acute or convalescent COVID-19. This chain links TRBV12-2 with TRBJ1-4; TRBD1, the table's D call, was not compared with the DNA. TRBV12-2 is deemed a pseudogene. CDR3 sequence (DNA): TGTGCAAGTCGCCAGGGGGATAATGAAAAACTGTTTTTT. This codes for CASRQGDNEKLFF.